Below, 13 T cell receptor beta chains from the same sample are listed, as sequenced in a study of cytomegalovirus exposure and HLA in healthy donors. Some clones are missing from TCRdb's copy, which holds only in-frame ones; the method was immunoSEQ multiplex PCR. The sample has roughly 250,000 clones; around 88% are singletons. Material for sequencing was PBMCs. The receptors shown here come from a woman in her twenties or thirties in good health and CMV-seropositive.

The CDR3 coding sequence is TGTGCCAGCAGCTTCAGGAGGAATGAAAAACTGTTTTTT. It yields the protein CASSFRRNEKLFF. The gene calls are TRBV7-2 and TRBJ1-4; D is undetermined. The germline V gene encodes CDR1 SGHTA and CDR2 FQGNSA. CDR3 length: 13 amino acids. The ends were cut back, 3 bases at V and 5 bases at J, with 7 bases in the middle.

This chain connects TRBV28 to TRBJ2-7; 13 nucleotides agree with TRBD2. CDR3 size: 20 residues. Germline V CDR1 and CDR2: MDHEN, SYDVKM. V shed 2 bases and J 3 bases; nucleotides not matched to a gene: 16. DNA for the CDR3: TGTGCCAGCAGTTTACCCATTACAGGAGGACGGACTAGCGGGAGCTACGAGCAGTACTTC. As protein: CASSLPITGGRTSGSYEQYF.

V usage is TRBV6-1 and J usage is TRBJ2-7; 7 positions match TRBD2. CDR1 is MNHNS and CDR2 is SASEGT in the germline V gene. V dropped 1 base and J dropped 1; count of bases not matched to a gene: 4. The CDR3 contains 15 residues. CDR3 protein: CASSEGLASSYEQYF. CDR3 in DNA: TGTGCCAGCAGTGAAGGACTAGCTAGTTCCTACGAGCAGTACTTC.

The chain employs TRBV6-5 and TRBJ2-1; D unresolved. Germline V gives CDR1 MNHEY, CDR2 SVGAGI. This CDR3 contains 16 residues. The V end lost 0 bases, the J end lost 3 bases, and 12 bases lay between the germline ends. The CDR3 DNA reads as TGTGCCAGCAGTTACTCTTCCGAGGTATACTACAATGAGCAGTTCTTC. It encodes CASSYSSEVYYNEQFF.

This clone was observed a few times. V and J are TRBV4-1 and TRBJ2-3, with 8 bases that match TRBD2. J gave up 5 bases and V 1 base, and 17 bases lay outside the gene matches. Germline V gene sequence: CDR1 MGHRA, CDR2 YSYEKL. This CDR3 has 19 amino acids. The CDR3 sequence is CASSQGSGSGGGLLDTQYF. The CDR3 coding sequence is TGCGCCAGCAGCCAAGGAAGCGGGAGCGGAGGAGGGTTATTAGATACGCAGTATTTT.

The chain combines TRBV27 with TRBJ1-5, with D unresolved. Germline V gene sequence: CDR1 MNHEY, CDR2 SMNVEV (reference sequence). The V and J ends lost 2 bases and 3 bases respectively, with 11 bases between them. The CDR3 length is 15 residues. CDR3 DNA: TGTGCCAGCAGTTTAAGAGGGTCGTACAATCAGCCCCAGCATTTT. Encoded protein: CASSLRGSYNQPQHF.

The CDR3 sequence is CASRGTGIFYEQYF. CDR3 DNA sequence: TGTGCCAGTAGGGGGACAGGGATATTCTACGAGCAGTACTTC. The chain is built from TRBV19 and TRBJ2-7; the match to TRBD1 covers 9 bases. After removal of 6 bases from V and 3 bases from J, the junction contained 6 bases not matched to a gene. The CDR3 runs 14 residues. Germline values: CDR1 LNHDA, CDR2 SQIVND (reference sequence).

This clone was detected only a few times. The chain employs TRBV2 and TRBJ2-7; weak D call: TRBD1 (6 bases). Germline V gene sequence: CDR1 SNHLY, CDR2 FYNNEI. The CDR3 contains 14 residues. V lost 5 bases and J 2 bases, leaving 13 bases between the germline ends. The CDR3 is CASSYITGTYEQYF. CDR3 bases: TGTGCCAGCAGTTATATTACAGGGACCTACGAGCAGTACTTC. The whole variable domain, remainder taken from reference TRBV2 and TRBJ2-7, is EPEVTQTPSHQVTQMGQEVILRCVPISNHLYFYWYRQILGQKVEFLVSFYNNEISEKSEIFDDQFSVERPDGSNFTLKIRSTKLEDSAMYFCASSYITGTYEQYFGPGTRLTVT.

This sequence joins TRBV6-5 and TRBJ2-1; 7 bases match TRBD2. The germline V gene encodes CDR1 MNHEY and CDR2 SVGAGI. The junction had 3 bases not matched to a gene; V was cut back by 7 bases and J by 0 bases. The CDR3 has 14 residues. This CDR3 is CASTQRGSYNEQFF. CDR3 nucleotide sequence: TGTGCCAGCACCCAGCGGGGCTCCTACAATGAGCAGTTCTTC.

The CDR3 region has the DNA TGCGCCAGCAGCAGGTCCGGGACAGGGGGCCACACCGGGGAGCTGTTTTTT. Translation: CASSRSGTGGHTGELFF. The chain couples TRBV5-1 to TRBJ2-2; TRBD1 aligns across 12 bases. The germline V gene encodes CDR1 SGHRS and CDR2 YFSETQ. Trimming took 4 bases from V and 3 from J; bases not matched to a gene: 7. The CDR3 has 17 residues. Based on the CDR3 plus reference TRBV5-1 and TRBJ2-2, the full variable domain is KAGVTQTPRYLIKTRGQQVTLSCSPISGHRSVSWYQQTPGQGLQFLFEYFSETQRNKGNFPGRFSGRQFSNSRSEMNVSTLELGDSALYLCASSRSGTGGHTGELFFGEGSRLTVL.

Here the CDR3 reads CASGKTGTGRGYTF. CDR3 nucleotides: TGTGCCAGTGGAAAGACCGGGACAGGGAGAGGCTACACCTTC. V usage is TRBV19 and J usage is TRBJ1-2; TRBD1 matches 9 bases. J lost 8 bases, V lost 8 bases, and 12 bases had no gene match. Germline-derived CDR1 and CDR2 are LNHDA and SQIVND (reference sequence). The CDR3 consists of 14 residues.

The chain links TRBV5-1 to TRBJ2-3; 10 positions agree with TRBD1. Germline V lookup: CDR1 SGHRS, CDR2 YFSETQ. The CDR3 consists of 16 residues. Trimming cost V 2 bases and J 3 bases; bases outside gene matches: 6. The CDR3 nucleotides are TGCGCCAGCAGCTTCCGACAGGGGGCTCCAACAGATACGCAGTATTTT. This encodes CASSFRQGAPTDTQYF.

This clone was picked up a small number of times. The chain carries TRBV19 and TRBJ1-2; 7 nucleotides agree with TRBD1. The junction had 18 bases not matched to a gene; V was cut back by 5 bases and J by 3 bases. The CDR3 contains 18 residues. CDR1 and CDR2 from the germline V gene are LNHDA and SQIVND (reference sequence). CDR3 sequence reads: CASSADPLGGTNYYGYTF. DNA of the CDR3: TGTGCCAGTAGTGCTGACCCCTTAGGGGGCACGAATTACTATGGCTACACCTTC.